Following are 25 T cell receptor beta chains from one sample sequenced in a study of shared clonotypes between healthy human individuals. Cells designated naive CD8 were CD45RO-negative and were positively selected for CCR7, with terminally differentiated effector memory CD45RA+ cells excluded. Using immunoSEQ multiplex PCR, the repertoire was profiled, and TCRdb retains in-frame clones only, with some absent. The sample holds about 2,200,000 clones; 90% to 95% are singletons and the top ten take 1.5% to 2%. The material sequenced was naive CD8+ T cells from PBMCs. The receptors stem from a young man in good health. Some clones in this sample may be carry-over from other donors' samples.

Here the CDR3 reads CASSLAFAFVVDGGETQYF. The CDR3 bases are TGTGCCAGCAGCTTGGCTTTCGCGTTTGTGGTGGATGGAGGGGAGACCCAGTACTTC. The chain recombines TRBV5-6 with TRBJ2-5; maybe TRBD2 (6 bases). V was pared by 0 bases and J by 5 bases, with 26 bases between. Germline loops: CDR1 SGHDT, CDR2 YYEEEE. The length of the CDR3 is 19 residues.

This chain uses TRBV6-5 with TRBJ1-3, with D unclear. Germline values: CDR1 MNHEY, CDR2 SVGAGI. Deletions cut 2 bases from V and 3 bases from J, with 14 bases between. The CDR3 has 16 residues. The chain's CDR3 is CASSYRVTAVGNTIYF. The DNA of the CDR3 is TGTGCCAGCAGTTACAGGGTTACCGCTGTTGGAAACACCATATATTTT.

This chain links TRBV28 with TRBJ2-7; D unresolved. The CDR3 has 9 amino acids. Trimming took 9 bases from V and 5 from J, leaving 5 bases between them. CDR1 and CDR2 from the germline V gene are MDHEN and SYDVKM. CDR3 amino acids: CASADEQYF. The CDR3, as DNA: TGTGCCAGTGCCGACGAGCAGTACTTC.

The chain joins TRBV27 to TRBJ2-7, with 12 bases aligning to TRBD2. Germline V gene data show CDR1 as MNHEY and CDR2 as SMNVEV (reference sequence). The J segment lost 2 bases and the V segment lost 5 bases, leaving 4 bases of the junction unmatched. This CDR3 is built from 15 residues. The DNA for the CDR3 is TGTGCCAGCAGTCCGGCTAGCGGGAGGGCCTACGAGCAGTACTTC. Protein: CASSPASGRAYEQYF.

This chain connects TRBV27 to TRBJ2-7; D possibly corresponds to TRBD1 (6 bases). Germline CDR1 is MNHEY and CDR2 is SMNVEV (reference sequence). Trimming cost V 6 bases and J 0 bases, with 15 bases left between them. The CDR3 consists of 15 residues. CDR3 in amino acids: CASSPGQLGSYEQYF. CDR3 nucleotides: TGTGCCAGCAGCCCCGGACAGTTAGGCTCCTACGAGCAGTACTTC.

This chain links TRBV11-2 with TRBJ2-5; D remains unclear. CDR3 size: 14 residues. Germline-derived CDR1 and CDR2 are SGHAT and FQNNGV. Trimming took off 0 bases at V and 4 bases at J, with 9 bases between the two ends. CDR3 nucleotides: TGTGCCAGCAGCTTAGATCTGGGTGGAGAGACCCAGTACTTC. It is translated as CASSLDLGGETQYF.

The chain couples TRBV29-1 to TRBJ2-7; D is perhaps TRBD1 (6 bases). This CDR3 has 12 amino acids. Germline assignment: CDR1 SQVTM and CDR2 ANQGSEA. V lost 1 base, J lost 5 bases, and 9 bases lay in between. The CDR3 bases are TGCAGCGTTGAAGTACAGGGTGACGAGCAGTACTTC. This translates into CSVEVQGDEQYF.

In its sample, this clone was seen once. V gene TRBV2 combines with J gene TRBJ1-1; D is possibly TRBD1 (5 bases). This CDR3 spans 16 amino acids. The V end was cut by 7 bases, the J end by 5 bases, with 23 bases between. Germline V gene lookup returns CDR1 SNHLY and CDR2 FYNNEI. CDR3: CASTPGLLGVRTEAFF. CDR3 in DNA: TGTGCCAGCACCCCGGGTTTGTTGGGGGTCAGGACTGAAGCTTTCTTT.

The CDR3 nucleotides read TGCAGCGTCCCTCAGAGGCAGGGTGGGACTGAAGCTTTCTTT. This encodes CSVPQRQGGTEAFF. The chain has TRBV29-1 and TRBJ1-1, with a possible D match to TRBD1 (5 bases). Germline V CDR1 and CDR2: SQVTM, ANQGSEA. The CDR3 contains 14 residues. The V gene lost 6 bases and the J gene lost 5 bases, with 19 bases spanning the gap.

V usage is TRBV14 and J usage is TRBJ1-1, with TRBD1 matching 9 bases. The germline V gene encodes CDR1 SGHDN and CDR2 FVKESK. The trim removed 3 bases at V and 8 bases at J, leaving 10 bases unmatched. This CDR3 contains 15 residues. The CDR3 sequence is CASSQYRGTGNEAFF. The CDR3 DNA is TGTGCCAGCAGCCAGTACCGGGGGACAGGGAACGAAGCTTTCTTT.

J is TRBJ2-1 and V is TRBV2; 7 positions match TRBD2. This CDR3 spans 17 amino acids. V gave up 6 bases and J gave up 0 bases; unmatched junction bases: 11. Germline V lookup: CDR1 SNHLY, CDR2 FYNNEI. In DNA form, the CDR3 reads TGTGCCAGCAGGGAGAGACTAGCCCCGAGCTCCTACAATGAGCAGTTCTTC. Its protein is CASRERLAPSSYNEQFF. The full variable domain, rest sourced from reference TRBV2 and TRBJ2-1, is EPEVTQTPSHQVTQMGQEVILRCVPISNHLYFYWYRQILGQKVEFLVSFYNNEISEKSEIFDDQFSVERPDGSNFTLKIRSTKLEDSAMYFCASRERLAPSSYNEQFFGPGTRLTVL.

The rearrangement joins TRBV9 to TRBJ1-1, with TRBD1 matching 7 bases. CDR1 SGDLS and CDR2 YYNGEE come from the germline V gene. This CDR3 comprises 13 residues. V trimming: 0 bases; J trimming: 12 bases; junction bases outside the gene matches: 8. The CDR3 bases are TGTGCCAGCAGCGTAGGGACAGGAGGTGGGTCTTTCTTT. Amino acids: CASSVGTGGGSFF.

The sample holds a few counts of this clone. The chain employs TRBV5-4 and TRBJ1-1, with D uncertain. Germline V gives CDR1 SGHNT, CDR2 YYREEE (reference sequence). CDR3 length: 12 residues. V lost 1 base to trimming and J lost 4 bases, with 5 bases between them. The CDR3 region has the DNA TGTGCCAGCAGCTTGAAAAGCACTGAAGCTTTCTTT. This encodes CASSLKSTEAFF.

The rearrangement links TRBV5-6 to TRBJ2-7, with TRBD2 as a possible D gene (5 bases). V gave up 2 bases and J gave up 6 bases, with 21 bases separating them. CDR3 length: 16 residues. The germline gives CDR1 SGHDT, CDR2 YYEEEE. Here the CDR3 reads CASSFVRELWGSEQYF. For the CDR3, the DNA is TGTGCCAGCAGCTTCGTGAGGGAATTGTGGGGAAGCGAGCAGTACTTC.

The chain recombines TRBV15 with TRBJ2-7; no clear D gene. V gave up 0 bases and J gave up 4 bases, with 10 bases separating them. This CDR3 has 14 amino acids. Germline V CDR1 and CDR2: LNHNV, YYDKDF (reference sequence). The CDR3 spells CATSRDQTVYEQYF. The CDR3 DNA is TGTGCCACCAGCAGAGATCAAACGGTATACGAGCAGTACTTC. The whole variable domain, remainder taken from reference TRBV15 and TRBJ2-7, is DAMVIQNPRYQVTQFGKPVTLSCSQTLNHNVMYWYQQKSSQAPKLLFHYYDKDFNNEADTPDNFQSRRPNTSFCFLDIRSPGLGDTAMYLCATSRDQTVYEQYFGPGTRLTVT.

The CDR3, as DNA: TGTGCCAGTAGTCAATACAGGGGCATGAACACTGAAGCTTTCTTT. Translating it yields CASSQYRGMNTEAFF. The chain is built from TRBV19 and TRBJ1-1; 7 nucleotides match TRBD1. The J segment lost 0 bases and the V segment lost 5 bases, leaving 6 bases of the junction unmatched. Germline loops: CDR1 LNHDA, CDR2 SQIVND (reference sequence). The CDR3 length is 15 residues.

This clone was seen only once. The identical CDR3 is also encoded by other nucleotide sequences in the sample. The rearrangement joins TRBV6-1 to TRBJ2-7; maybe TRBD2 (6 bases). Germline V gene lookup returns CDR1 MNHNS and CDR2 SASEGT. The V end was cut by 9 bases, the J end by 1 base, with 10 bases between. The CDR3 is made up of 12 amino acids. The CDR3 DNA is TGTGCCAGTGGGGACTCATCCTACGAGCAGTACTTC. It specifies CASGDSSYEQYF.

V usage is TRBV29-1 and J usage is TRBJ2-1; 9 bases agree with TRBD1. J gave up 3 bases and V 7 bases, and 7 bases lay outside the gene matches. The CDR3 contains 14 residues. In germline, CDR1 is SQVTM, CDR2 ANQGSEA. The CDR3 region is CSAEYRGHYNEQFF. As DNA, the CDR3 is TGCAGCGCCGAATACAGGGGGCACTACAATGAGCAGTTCTTC.

The chain carries TRBV28 and TRBJ1-1; D uncertain. The CDR3 length is 17 residues. Germline-derived CDR1 and CDR2 are MDHEN and SYDVKM. The V and J ends lost 5 bases and 6 bases respectively, with 25 bases between them. CDR3 coding DNA: TGTGCCAGCAGTACGGACGACCTGACACGCTCCGGGGCTGAAGCTTTCTTT. Protein product: CASSTDDLTRSGAEAFF.

V is TRBV7-9 and J is TRBJ2-7, with D perhaps matching TRBD1 or TRBD2 (5 bases each). Germline CDR1 and CDR2: SEHNR and FQNEAQ (reference sequence). This CDR3 contains 13 residues. V was pared by 1 base and J by 4 bases, with 8 bases between. The DNA of the CDR3 is TGTGCCAGCAGCTTAGGAGAGGGGTACGAGCAGTACTTC. Translation: CASSLGEGYEQYF.

V gene TRBV7-3 combines with J gene TRBJ2-5, with D perhaps matching TRBD1 (6 bases). The ends were cut back, 0 bases at V and 5 bases at J, with 7 bases in the middle. This CDR3 contains 13 residues. The germline gives CDR1 SGHTA, CDR2 FQGTGA. CDR3 residues: CASSLTGAETQYF. DNA of the CDR3: TGTGCCAGCAGCTTAACGGGGGCGGAGACCCAGTACTTC.

This sequence joins TRBV27 and TRBJ2-1; perhaps D is TRBD1 or TRBD2 (7 bases each). With 10 bases removed from V and 6 bases from J, the gap between germline ends came to 16 bases. This CDR3 comprises 13 residues. Germline V lookup: CDR1 MNHEY, CDR2 SMNVEV (reference sequence). The CDR3 spells CATLTGRVNEQFF. The DNA of the CDR3 is TGTGCCACCTTGACAGGGAGGGTCAATGAGCAGTTCTTC.

The chain combines TRBV29-1 with TRBJ2-1; TRBD2 matches 12 bases. The CDR3 has 14 residues. Per the germline V gene, CDR1 is SQVTM and CDR2 is ANQGSEA. V lost 4 bases, J lost 6 bases, and 4 bases stayed unmatched. The CDR3, as DNA: TGCAGCGTTGTCAGACTAGCGGGAGTCAATGAGCAGTTCTTC. Translated, it gives CSVVRLAGVNEQFF.

A note on this clone: At one boundary the junction diverges from the germline segment, which might be a read error. Other DNA sequences in this sample translate to the same CDR3. The chain carries TRBV7-9 and TRBJ2-7; 7 bases are a match to TRBD2. This CDR3 comprises 13 residues. Germline V CDR1 and CDR2: SEHNR, FQNEAQ (reference sequence). The CDR3 bases are TGTGCCAGCAGCCTAGCGGCCGACTACGAGCAGTACTTC. Its protein product is CASSLAADYEQYF.

The sample holds one count of this clone. The chain has TRBV21-1 and TRBJ2-7; the table's D call of TRBD1 was not tested on the DNA. TRBV21-1 is described as a pseudogene. The CDR3 spans 17 residues. The CDR3 sequence is CASSKVGSRQDSYEQYF. The CDR3 DNA sequence: TGTGCCAGCAGCAAAGTTGGGTCCCGACAGGATTCCTACGAGCAGTACTTC.